This T cell receptor (beta chain) was sequenced during a study of control samples from healthy donors and cancer patients. Germline V gene data show CDR1 as GTSNPN and CDR2 as SVGIG (reference sequence). The V and J ends lost 3 bases and 4 bases respectively, with 19 bases between them. This CDR3 has 16 residues. Method: immunoSEQ multiplex PCR; TCRdb's copy keeps in-frame clones and lacks some. This sample has 45,000 or so clones; 85% to 95% occur once, and the top ten carry around a fifth. The genes are TRBV30 and TRBJ1-3, with a tentative D call TRBD1 (6 bases). Sequencing used PBMCs. The sequence came from a woman in her forties with head and neck cancer. The CDR3 loop is CAWRGPGGRFGNTIYF. The CDR3 DNA reads as TGTGCCTGGAGAGGACCCGGGGGGCGCTTCGGAAACACCATATATTTT.